A selection of T cell receptor beta chains follows, all from one sample in a study of cytomegalovirus exposure and HLA in healthy donors. Libraries were prepared by immunoSEQ multiplex PCR; TCRdb keeps only in-frame clonotypes and omits some of them. The sample includes roughly 150,000 clones, 80% to 85% of them seen just once. The source material was PBMCs. The receptors come from a young man in good health and CMV-seropositive. Each CDR3 is given with its conserved first and last residue. A D gene is named only where the DNA matches it firmly. Clone sizes are given selectively: once, few, many, or a class where the clone is expanded.

. . 13 TRBJ2-7 TRBV19 TGTGCCAGTAGTATCGGGAGCTCCTACGAGCAGTACTTC CASSIGSSYEQYF
. . 16 TRBJ2-1 TRBV21-1 TGTGCCAGCAGCTTCACTAGCGGGTCCTCCTACAATGAGCAGTTCTTC CASSFTSGSSYNEQFF
TRBD2 . 17 TRBJ2-2 TRBV7-6 TGTGCCAGCAGCTTACCGGAAGCGGGGATCAACACCGGGGAGCTGTTTTTT CASSLPEAGINTGELFF
TRBD1 . 14 TRBJ2-5 TRBV5-6 TGTGCCAGCAGCCTTCCACAGGGGCGAGAGACCCAGTACTTC CASSLPQGRETQYF
TRBD1 few 14 TRBJ1-2 TRBV28 TGTGCCAGCAGTTTATTGGACAGGGACTATGGCTACACCTTC CASSLLDRDYGYTF
. . 15 TRBJ1-5 TRBV7-2 TGTGCCAGCAGCTTTAGGGGCGGTAGCAATCAGCCCCAGCATTTT CASSFRGGSNQPQHF
TRBD1 . 15 TRBJ2-1 TRBV6-1 TGTGCCAGCAGTGCGGACAGGGGTTCCTACAATGAGCAGTTCTTC CASSADRGSYNEQFF
TRBD1 . 14 TRBJ2-4 TRBV5-6 TGTGCCAGCAGCTTCCCCGGGACAGGGGACATTCAGTACTTC CASSFPGTGDIQYF
TRBD1 . 16 TRBJ1-5 TRBV4-2 TGTGCCAGCAGCCAATTGGAAGGGGGCCGCAATCAGCCCCAGCATTTT CASSQLEGGRNQPQHF
. . 13 TRBJ2-1 TRBV6-1 TGTGCCAGCACTACCCGAGCTTACAATGAGCAGTTCTTC CASTTRAYNEQFF
. . 13 TRBJ2-1 TRBV2 TGTGCCAGCGTCGGACAGGAGGGGAATGAGCAGTTCTTC CASVGQEGNEQFF
TRBD2 . 17 TRBJ2-7 TRBV28 TGTGCCAGCAGTTCCTCGACTAGCGGGGGACCTTTATACGAGCAGTACTTC CASSSSTSGGPLYEQYF
TRBD1 . 14 TRBJ2-7 TRBV28 TGTGCCAGCACTGAACCGGGACAGGCCTACGAGCAGTACTTC CASTEPGQAYEQYF
. . 12 TRBJ1-2 TRBV7-9 TGTGCCAGCAGCTCACAATCTTATGGCTACACCTTC CASSSQSYGYTF
. . 14 TRBJ2-5 TRBV7-6 TGTGCCAGCAGCTTAGGCGGGTCCCGAGAGACCCAGTACTTC CASSLGGSRETQYF
. . 11 TRBJ2-7 TRBV11-2 TGTGCCAGCAGCACAAACTACGAGCAGTACTTC CASSTNYEQYF
. . 14 TRBJ2-7 TRBV7-2 TGTGCCAGCAGCTTAGCTGGGTCGGGACTCGAGCAGTACTTC CASSLAGSGLEQYF
TRBD1 . 14 TRBJ2-5 TRBV2 TGTGCCAGCAGCGGACAGGGGGGATTTGAGACCCAGTACTTC CASSGQGGFETQYF
. . 16 TRBJ1-3 TRBV5-5 TGTGCCAGCAGCGCGACCGGGTCTTACTCTGGAAACACCATATATTTT CASSATGSYSGNTIYF
. . 14 TRBJ1-2 TRBV5-6 TGTGCCAGCAGCTTCGAGGACAATCACTACGGCTACACCTTC CASSFEDNHYGYTF
. few 16 TRBJ1-2 TRBV7-2 TGTGCCAGCAGCTTAATGGTGGGGCAGGGGAACTATGGCTACACCTTC CASSLMVGQGNYGYTF
. . 16 TRBJ1-4 TRBV4-1 TGCGCCAGCAGCCAAGATCAGGCAGGGACTAATGAAAAACTGTTTTTT CASSQDQAGTNEKLFF
. . 17 TRBJ1-5 TRBV5-5 TGTGCCAGCAGCTTATACCAGGGATGGGGAAGCAATCAGCCCCAGCATTTT CASSLYQGWGSNQPQHF
. . 12 TRBJ1-2 TRBV30 TGTGCCTGGACAGCAGGGCGGTATGGCTACACCTTC CAWTAGRYGYTF
TRBD2 . 15 TRBJ2-1 TRBV5-4 TGTGCCAGCAGCTTGCAGACTAGCGGTAACAATGAGCAGTTCTTC CASSLQTSGNNEQFF
TRBD1 . 15 TRBJ2-7 TRBV11-1 TGTGCCAGCGAGGATCCGACAGGGGGATTCTACGAGCAGTACTTC CASEDPTGGFYEQYF
TRBD1 . 16 TRBJ1-4 TRBV19 TGTGCCAGTAAAACTGGACAGGCTTCAACTAATGAAAAACTGTTTTTT CASKTGQASTNEKLFF
. . 16 TRBJ2-7 TRBV12-5 TGTGCTAGGCCCGGTGGGACTCCCGGTTGGTATTGCGAGCAGTACTTC CARPGGTPGWYCEQYF
. . 15 TRBJ2-3 TRBV5-1 TGCGCCAGCAGACGACCGGGACTCAGCACAGATACGCAGTATTTT CASRRPGLSTDTQYF